The text below deals with one T cell receptor beta chain. This clonotype came up a few times. Its binding antigen is unknown. Per-base qualities were not stored, and no clone one base away is much larger. The protocol used for the library was RT-PCR. The sample was run on a NextSeq 550. Starting from the raw public reads, TCRdb applied fastp trimming at Q25, assembled clones with MiXCR and retained in-frame beta chains. Rows are combined by CDR3 protein, so each entry shows the most common genes and DNA. This sample has 190,000 or so distinct CDR3 sequences in its table, and more than 35% of those were observed once. Of the sample, around 10% is held by the ten largest clones. This sample is drawn from a study of patients and donors after allogeneic stem cell transplantation (TCRdb year 2020). This clonotype was obtained from a human donor who was either an allogeneic HSCT recipient or a stem cell or donor lymphocyte infusion donor (not recorded which). It is not recorded whose cells these are; they may come from a transplant donor. The sequenced sample was blood, either unsorted or a sorted T cell fraction (not recorded which).

DNA sequence: TGCGCCAGCAGCTCTGAACAGGGGTCAGATACGCAGTATTTT. Its translation reads: CASSSEQGSDTQYF. The rearrangement combines TRBV5-1 with TRBJ2-3, with 7 junctional bases fitting TRBD1. Germline trimming: 3 bases from V, 4 bases from J; junction bases outside gene matches: 5. The CDR3, cysteine through phenylalanine, is 14 amino acids long. Of the read, only the CDR3 DNA is kept; its 42 bases are in frame from base 1. CDR1 is given as SGHRS and CDR2 as YFSETQ, both from the germline V gene. Supplemented by the reference TRBV5-1 and TRBJ2-3 proteins around the CDR3, the complete variable domain is KAGVTQTPRYLIKTRGQQVTLSCSPISGHRSVSWYQQTPGQGLQFLFEYFSETQRNKGNFPGRFSGRQFSNSRSEMNVSTLELGDSALYLCASSSEQGSDTQYFGPGTRLTVL.